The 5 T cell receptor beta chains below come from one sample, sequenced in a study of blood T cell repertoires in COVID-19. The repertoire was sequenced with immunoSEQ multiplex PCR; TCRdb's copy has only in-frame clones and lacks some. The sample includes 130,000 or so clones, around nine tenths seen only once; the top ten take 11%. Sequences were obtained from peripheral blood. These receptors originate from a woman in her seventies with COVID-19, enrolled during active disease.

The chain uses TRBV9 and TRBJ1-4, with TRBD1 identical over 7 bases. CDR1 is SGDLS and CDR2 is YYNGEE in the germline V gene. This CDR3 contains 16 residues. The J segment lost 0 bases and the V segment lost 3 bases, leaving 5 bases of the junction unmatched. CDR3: CASSGRDSATNEKLFF. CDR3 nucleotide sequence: TGTGCCAGCAGCGGTCGGGACAGTGCAACTAATGAAAAACTGTTTTTT.

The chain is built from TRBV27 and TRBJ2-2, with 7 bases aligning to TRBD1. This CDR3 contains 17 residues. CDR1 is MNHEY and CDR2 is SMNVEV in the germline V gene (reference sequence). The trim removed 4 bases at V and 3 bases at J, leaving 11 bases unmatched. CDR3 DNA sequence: TGTGCCAGCAGTTACAGGACAGGACCTTCTCACACCGGGGAGCTGTTTTTT. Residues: CASSYRTGPSHTGELFF.

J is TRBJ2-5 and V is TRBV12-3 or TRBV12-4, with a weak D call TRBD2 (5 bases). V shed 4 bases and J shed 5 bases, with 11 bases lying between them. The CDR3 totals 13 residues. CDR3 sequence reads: CASSWQRGETQYF. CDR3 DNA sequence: TGTGCCAGCAGTTGGCAGCGCGGGGAGACCCAGTACTTC.

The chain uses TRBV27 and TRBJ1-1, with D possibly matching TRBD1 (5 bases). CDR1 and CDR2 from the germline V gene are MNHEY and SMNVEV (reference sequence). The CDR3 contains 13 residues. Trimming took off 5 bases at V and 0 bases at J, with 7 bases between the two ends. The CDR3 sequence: CASSGGVNTEAFF. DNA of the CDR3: TGTGCCAGCAGTGGAGGGGTGAACACTGAAGCTTTCTTT.

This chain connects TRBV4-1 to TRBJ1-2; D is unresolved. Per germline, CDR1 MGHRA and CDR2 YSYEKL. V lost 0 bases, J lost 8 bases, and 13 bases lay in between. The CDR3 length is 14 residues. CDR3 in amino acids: CASSQDLGVRGYTF. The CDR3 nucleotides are TGCGCCAGCAGCCAAGACCTCGGGGTGAGGGGCTACACCTTC.